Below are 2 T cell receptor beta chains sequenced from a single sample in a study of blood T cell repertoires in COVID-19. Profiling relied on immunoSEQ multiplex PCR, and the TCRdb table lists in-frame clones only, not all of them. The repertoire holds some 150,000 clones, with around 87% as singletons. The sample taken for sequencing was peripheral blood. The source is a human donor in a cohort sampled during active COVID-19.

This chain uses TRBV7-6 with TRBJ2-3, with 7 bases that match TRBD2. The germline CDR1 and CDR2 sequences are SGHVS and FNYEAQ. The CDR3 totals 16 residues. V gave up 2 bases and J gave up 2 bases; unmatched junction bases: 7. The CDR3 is CASSLTSAGTTDTQYF. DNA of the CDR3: TGTGCCAGCAGCTTAACTAGCGCCGGCACCACAGATACGCAGTATTTT.

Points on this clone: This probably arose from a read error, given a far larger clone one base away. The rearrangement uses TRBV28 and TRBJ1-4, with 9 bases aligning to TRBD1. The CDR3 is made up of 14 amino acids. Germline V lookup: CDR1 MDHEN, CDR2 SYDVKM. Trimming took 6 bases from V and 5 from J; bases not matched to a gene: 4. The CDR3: CASSQTGGNEKLFF. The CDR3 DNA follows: TGTGCCAGCAGCCAGACAGGGGGGAATGAAAAACTGTTTTTT.